This record concerns one T cell receptor (beta chain) sequence. Its antigen is currently unknown. The CDR3 is 14 residues long. Per the germline V gene, CDR1 is MNHNS and CDR2 is SASEGT. Between the trimmed V and J ends, which lost 6 bases and 3 bases, there was a span of 15 bases. This specimen belongs to a study of T cell repertoires in cytomegalovirus infection. In the study overall: The authors relied on CMV epitopes, both recently identified HLA-C-restricted and well-studied HLA-B-restricted. Matching HLA type, along with CMV infection, was indicated by public TCR beta signatures.

Study-wide results and limits: In two of eight donors, the top clonotype was HLA-C-restricted CMV-specific. Using cumulative public TCR beta family frequency, the authors identified those who carried CMV together with the relevant HLA.

TCRdb fed the reads into MiXCR, producing one record per CDR3 protein. Counted here are roughly 350,000 distinct CDR3 sequences, roughly 34% occurring once; the ten biggest clones make up less than 15%. The receptor's source is a human donor in good health (CMV status not recorded). Some clones in this sample may be carry-over from other donors' samples. V is TRBV6-1 and J is TRBJ2-7; D possibly uses TRBD1 or TRBD2 (6 bases each). Material: cultured PBMCs, obtained from culture after CMV antigen stimulation. The CDR3 loop reads CASRGVADSYEQYF. In nucleotides, the CDR3 is TGTGCCAGCAGAGGGGTAGCGGACAGCTACGAGCAGTACTTC.